Reported below is one TCR beta chain. This clonotype was recorded at least ten times. Its antigen has not been determined. No qualities accompany the bases; no much larger clone lies one base away. The sample comes from a study of T cells in Graves' hyperthyroidism and ophthalmopathy (dated by TCRdb to between 2019 and 2020). For the study in its entirety: Peripheral blood was sampled at the time of initial diagnosis, prior to any treatment. TCR V-J signatures able to tell the groups apart were searched for in a discovery cohort of more than 90 patients, of whom more than 40 had Graves' ophthalmopathy and 57 had stable Graves' hyperthyroidism. An independent validation cohort of under 20 hyperthyroidism patients and 17 patients who later progressed to ophthalmopathy tested prospective prediction of ophthalmopathy. The approximately 98 discovery patients were randomly divided into training and test sets at a 7:3 ratio. The study also compared thyroid tissue and blood T-cell repertoires from roughly 6 Graves' hyperthyroidism patients. After sampling, hyperthyroidism patients received methimazole starting at 30 mg daily, and ophthalmopathy patients received high-dose intravenous methylprednisolone. TCR Vbeta CDR3 sequencing of around 130 peripheral blood samples (approximately 44 ophthalmopathy, over 70 hyperthyroidism and approximately 17 progressor patients) is reported in the paper. Beyond this particular receptor, the publication reports: In validation, progression to ophthalmopathy was predicted by the model with almost 71% sensitivity and around 75% specificity, a median of about 6 months before onset. Most expanded thyroid clonotypes (frequency above 0.001) were also detected in blood, suggesting blood repertoires may reflect thyroid immune responses. A model built on a 13 V-J signature distinguished ophthalmopathy from stable hyperthyroidism, reaching around 88% sensitivity and around 82% specificity in cross-validation and 80%/75% in testing. Sample size was not statistically predetermined, and blinding of investigators to group allocation was not performed.

Trimming removed 8 bases from V and 7 bases from J; the gene matches leave 19 bases unexplained. Based on the germline V gene, the CDR1 and CDR2 sequences are SNHLY and FYNNEI. Inclusive of the bounding cysteine and phenylalanine, the CDR3 is 16 residues long. Left in the record is the CDR3 DNA by itself, 48 bases read in frame from the first base. Stable Graves' hyperthyroidism was defined as no progression to ophthalmopathy during 18 months of follow-up. Hyperthyroidism patients were newly diagnosed, had a disease duration of under 2 months, and were aged 18 to 65 years. Patients with uncontrolled infections, other autoimmune diseases, pregnancy or lactation were excluded. Diagnoses were established on the basis of clinical symptoms, serum thyroxine and TRAb, thyroid ultrasound, and orbital computed tomography. PBMCs were separated from about 10 ml of fresh peripheral blood using Ficoll-Paque density gradient centrifugation. Total RNA was extracted with Trizol reagent, and quality was checked on an Agilent 2100 Bioanalyzer.

Amplification of TCR beta CDR3 regions was carried out from RNA transcripts. The first round of RT-PCR for the TCR CDR3 was performed with the HTBI primer set and the Qiagen OneStep RT-PCR kit. Libraries were constructed in a second round of multiplex PCR, after which size selection and purification were performed. Paired-end sequencing of the libraries was performed with 100 bp reads on an Illumina HiSeq2000. Turning to the authors' computational methods: SOAPnuke was used to process the raw data, with reads discarded if the reads contained adapters or uncalled bases, had a mean Phred below 15, or lacked an exact constant-primer or identifier match. COPE v1.2.5 was used to merge the high-quality paired reads, and each unique nucleotide sequence was defined as a clonotype. MiTCR v1.1 was used to align the clonotypes against IMGT TRBV, TRBD and TRBJ reference segments. The analysis included only V-J combinations with a frequency above 0.0001, which together covered 99% to 99.2% of the repertoires. The TCS score was defined as the ratio of F50 (clonal expansion) to E x V (chaos), calculated using BLOSUM62-based TCRdist between CDR3 peptides within each V-J. Welch's t-statistics and random forest reduced approximately 520 V-J features to about 12, which were used in a naive Bayes classifier (R e1071). Using fastp trimming at Q25 and MiXCR clonotype assembly, TCRdb reanalyzed the public sequencing data and kept in-frame beta chains. For every CDR3 protein sequence, its rows merge into one entry that carries the most common genes and DNA. These V and J calls are TCRdb output, not the study's own analysis. The sample table records about 420,000 distinct CDR3 sequences; 15% to 19% of these occur just once. The biggest ten clones account for around 7.3% of the sample.

The sequence joins TRBV2 to TRBJ2-7; 8 middle bases align to TRBD2. This TCR derives from a woman aged 18-29 years with Graves' hyperthyroidism. Source material: blood. For the CDR3, the sequence is CASVTGTAGGLGEQYF. The sequenced DNA is TGTGCCAGCGTTACAGGAACCGCGGGAGGTTTGGGGGAGCAGTACTTC.